This T cell receptor beta chain was profiled in a study of blood T cell repertoires in COVID-19 (TCRdb year 2020). Background on the whole study: Collaborator samples came from the United States, Italy and Spain and covered acute and convalescent phases of COVID-19. The material from the prospective study consisted of cDNA or gDNA derived from T cells, B-cell-depleted T cells, or PBMCs. The dataset comprised deeply sampled blood TCRbeta repertoires from subjects exposed to, actively infected with, or recovered from COVID-19. A freely available public database, intended as a resource for researchers studying the immune response to SARS-CoV-2, is where the repertoires were released. The samples were drawn from two sources: the first 160 participants of the ongoing ImmuneRACE study, and about 1,300 subjects contributed by 6 global collaborators. The sample metadata nearly always contained a de-identified subject ID, COVID-19 status, age in years and sex. Where available, HLA class I and class II types were taken from metadata supplied by the sample provider and were not determined by assay-based typing. Study-wide findings and limitations: The amount of clinical and demographic metadata varied by source and participant and was provided uncurated.

Collaborating institutions collected whole blood in K2EDTA tubes following their own protocols. Collaborator samples were shipped for TCRbeta analysis as frozen whole blood, isolated PBMCs, or DNA extracted from either sample type. The CDR3 goes from the cysteine to the phenylalanine over 14 residues. Only the CDR3 DNA stays, 42 bases, in frame from base 1. CDR1 is given as ENHRY and CDR2 as SYGVKD, both from the germline V gene. V drops 4 bases and J drops 2 bases, leaving 8 bases in between. The immunoSEQ Assay, a bias-controlled multiplex PCR, was used to amplify TCRbeta CDR3 regions from genomic DNA. As for how the authors treated the data: The number of nucleated cells in each sample was estimated by amplification of reference gene primers within the assay. Sequence reads were collapsed and filtered to measure the absolute abundance of every unique TCRbeta CDR3 rearrangement. Productive Simpson clonality was computed per sample as the square root of Simpson's diversity index over productive rearrangements. The source is immuneACCESS, and TCRdb retained only in-frame sequences with V and J called. Part of the clones is not carried over; for the studies checked, unresolved V genes explain less than half of this, and the remainder is unexplained. The V and J calls and the clone size are those of that table, but D and trimming were determined from the DNA. The sample profile shows hundreds of thousands of clones; about nine tenths of them were found once. The ten largest clonotypes hold more than 1.4% of the sample.

A remark on this clone: There is no known antigen for this receptor. No much larger clone is present one base from it, and per-base qualities are unavailable.

The sample taken for sequencing was peripheral blood. This TCR was sampled from a woman in her 30s with active or convalescent COVID-19. The chain uses TRBV10-3 and TRBJ2-2; the D gene identity is not certain. The CDR3: CAISGQENTGELFF. The base sequence is TGTGCCATCAGTGGGCAGGAAAACACCGGGGAGCTGTTTTTT.